The TCR beta chain under discussion was sequenced for a study of shared clonotypes between healthy human individuals. Genomic DNA of each subset was evenly split across several immunoSEQ plates. Produced via immunoSEQ multiplex PCR; TCRdb's table is partial and in-frame only. Here the sample spans a few hundred thousand clones, more than 95% being singletons. Remarks on this clone: Its specificity is unknown.

V was pared by 3 bases and J by 1 base, with 13 bases between. Germline V gene lookup returns CDR1 KGHSH and CDR2 LQKENI. The CDR3 length is 15 residues. Overall study results and limits: The study drew on few donors, limiting represented genetic and exposure-history diversity. Shared across a handful of donors were 4% to 5% of the naive CD4 clonotypes.

The clonotype was recovered from a woman in her twenties or thirties in good health. The chain couples TRBV18 to TRBJ2-7; no reliable D call. The specimen was naive CD4+ T cells sorted from blood. Stated subset: CD45RA+ positively selected. The CDR3 loop is CASSPVPTRSYEQYF. DNA of the CDR3: TGTGCCAGCTCACCTGTCCCTACGAGATCCTACGAGCAGTACTTC.